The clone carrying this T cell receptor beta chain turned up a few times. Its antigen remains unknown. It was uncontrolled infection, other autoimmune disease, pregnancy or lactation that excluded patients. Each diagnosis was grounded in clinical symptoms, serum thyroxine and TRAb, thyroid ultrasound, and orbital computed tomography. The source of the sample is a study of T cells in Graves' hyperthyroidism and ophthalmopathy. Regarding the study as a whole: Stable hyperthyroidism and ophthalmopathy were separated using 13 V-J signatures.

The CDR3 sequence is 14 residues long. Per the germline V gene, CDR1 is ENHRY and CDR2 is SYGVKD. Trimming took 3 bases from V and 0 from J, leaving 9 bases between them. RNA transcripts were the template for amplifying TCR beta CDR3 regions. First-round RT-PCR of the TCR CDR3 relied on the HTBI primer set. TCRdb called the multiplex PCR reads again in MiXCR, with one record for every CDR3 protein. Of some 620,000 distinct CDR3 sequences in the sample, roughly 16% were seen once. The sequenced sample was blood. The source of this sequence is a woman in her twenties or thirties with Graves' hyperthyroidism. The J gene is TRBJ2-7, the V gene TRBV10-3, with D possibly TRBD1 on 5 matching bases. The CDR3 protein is CAISDGADSYEQYF. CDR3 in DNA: TGTGCCATCAGTGATGGGGCAGACTCCTACGAGCAGTACTTC.